This T cell receptor beta chain was obtained from a study of blood T cells in healthy people across ages. Using a J-beta primer mix together with a sample-barcoded 5' primer, a second PCR was run for about 7 to 12 cycles. TCRdb reprocessed the 5' RACE reads with MiXCR, giving one entry per CDR3 protein. The sample shows about 1.4 million distinct CDR3 sequences, 59% of them seen only once. This sequence originates from a man younger than 35 in good health. Material: blood.

CDR3 in DNA: TGTGCCAGCAGAGACACGACAGGGGCCCAAGAGACCCAGTACTTC. Its protein is CASRDTTGAQETQYF. The V call is TRBV2, the J call TRBJ2-5; 8 bases align to TRBD1. V dropped 6 bases and J dropped 1; count of bases not matched to a gene: 7. This CDR3 contains 15 residues. Germline V lookup: CDR1 SNHLY, CDR2 FYNNEI.